This TCR beta chain was obtained from a study of breast tumors, draining lymph nodes, adjacent tissues. TCRdb recomputed calls from the multiplex PCR reads with MiXCR, one row per CDR3 protein. Counted here are under 25,000 distinct CDR3 sequences, over 40% occurring once; the ten biggest clones make up about a fifth. The CDR3 totals 15 residues. Trimming cost V 4 bases and J 3 bases; bases outside gene matches: 4. CDR1 and CDR2 (germline): MGHDK, SYGVNS. Sample share makes this clonotype large (0.1 to 1%). The V gene is TRBV25-1, the J gene TRBJ2-5; 11 bases agree with TRBD2. The specimen sequenced was breast tumor tissue. The receptor was isolated from a female donor with breast cancer. Some clones in this sample may be carry-over from other donors' samples. This CDR3 reads CASSVPTSGEETQYF. The CDR3, as DNA: TGTGCCAGCAGTGTCCCGACTAGCGGGGAAGAGACCCAGTACTTC.